This TCR beta chain was sequenced in a study of patients and donors after allogeneic stem cell transplantation. The table lists this clonotype with a few counts. TCRdb reprocessed the RT-PCR reads via MiXCR and lists one record per CDR3 protein. Of around 29,000 distinct CDR3 sequences listed, roughly 38% are singletons. The specimen was blood, either unsorted or a sorted T cell fraction (not recorded which). The sequence derives from a human donor who was either an allogeneic HSCT recipient or a stem cell or donor lymphocyte infusion donor (not recorded which). It is not recorded whose cells these are; they may come from a transplant donor.

CDR3: CASDPVNTEAFF. The CDR3 DNA reads TGTGCCAGCGACCCGGTGAACACTGAAGCTTTCTTT. The chain combines TRBV6-1 with TRBJ1-1; no clear D. Trimming left V 8 bases short and J 0 bases short, with 7 bases between. CDR1 and CDR2 from the germline V gene are MNHNS and SASEGT. The length of the CDR3 is 12 residues.